The T cell receptor beta chain under discussion was sequenced for a study of pediatric ulcerative colitis. Study-level findings and limits: All ulcerative colitis patients, but no controls, carried a couple of rectal clonotypes.

The V and J ends lost 3 bases and 6 bases respectively, with 21 bases between them. The CDR3 is 16 residues long. Germline CDR1 SGHVS, CDR2 FQNEAQ. Sequencing was at survey level. Assay used: immunoSEQ multiplex PCR; TCRdb lists only in-frame clones, some missing. The sample records about 36,000 clones, 60% to 75% being singletons. This clone was detected once. No antigen is known for it. During colonoscopy, one to two rectal pinch biopsies were collected. This chain connects TRBV7-8 to TRBJ2-7, with D possibly matching TRBD1 (5 bases). The source material was gut tissue. The sequence came from a boy between 10 and 17 years old with moderate ulcerative colitis. CDR3 protein: CASSLVEGAAPFEQYF. The CDR3 nucleotides are TGTGCCAGCAGCTTGGTTGAAGGGGCGGCTCCTTTCGAGCAGTACTTC.